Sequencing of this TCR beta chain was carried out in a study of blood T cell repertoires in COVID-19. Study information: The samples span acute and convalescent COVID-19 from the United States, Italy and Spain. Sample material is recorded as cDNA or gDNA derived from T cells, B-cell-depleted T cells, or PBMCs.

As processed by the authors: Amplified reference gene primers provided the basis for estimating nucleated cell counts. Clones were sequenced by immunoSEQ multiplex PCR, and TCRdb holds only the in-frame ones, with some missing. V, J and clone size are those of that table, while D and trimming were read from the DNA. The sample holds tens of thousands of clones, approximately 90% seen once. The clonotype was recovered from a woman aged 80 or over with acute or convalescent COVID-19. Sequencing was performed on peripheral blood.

CDR3 sequence: CASRKWVGTANTGELFF. Written as DNA, the CDR3 is TGCGCCAGCCGAAAATGGGTGGGGACAGCGAACACCGGGGAGCTGTTTTTT. The chain uses TRBV5-1 and TRBJ2-2; TRBD1 aligns across 7 bases. CDR1 and CDR2 from the germline V gene are SGHRS and YFSETQ. V shed 7 bases and J 0 bases; nucleotides not matched to a gene: 12. The CDR3 is 17 residues long.